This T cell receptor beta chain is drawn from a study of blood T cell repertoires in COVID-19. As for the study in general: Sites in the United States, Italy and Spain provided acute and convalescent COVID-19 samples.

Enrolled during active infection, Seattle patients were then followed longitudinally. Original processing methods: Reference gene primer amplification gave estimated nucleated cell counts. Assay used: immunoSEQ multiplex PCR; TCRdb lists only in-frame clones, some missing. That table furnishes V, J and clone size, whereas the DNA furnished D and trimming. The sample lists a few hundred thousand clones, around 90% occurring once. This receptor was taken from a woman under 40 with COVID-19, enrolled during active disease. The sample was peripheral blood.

In DNA form, the CDR3 reads TGTGCCAGCAGCTTGGCCCTTCGAGGAAGCCGGAAGGAGACCCAGTACTTC. Translating gives CASSLALRGSRKETQYF. This chain links TRBV5-4 with TRBJ2-5; D unclear. The CDR3 extends over 17 amino acids. V shed 0 bases and J shed 5 bases, with 20 bases lying between them. The germline gives CDR1 SGHNT, CDR2 YYREEE (reference sequence).